The T cell receptor (beta chain) described here comes from a study of shared clonotypes between healthy human individuals. Study-level background: Plates per donor: three CD4 naive, three CD4 memory, two CD8 naive, one CD8 memory. Broader study findings: Large depth notwithstanding, sorted-subset sequencing proved incomplete by rarefaction. Clonotypes shared by all four donors outscored non-shared clonotypes in generation probability.

Using immunoSEQ multiplex PCR, the repertoire was profiled, and TCRdb retains in-frame clones only, with some absent. The sample shows about 2 million clones, roughly 95% of them seen only once. V was pared by 8 bases and J by 4 bases, with 15 bases between. This CDR3 has 14 amino acids. CDR1 and CDR2 (germline): MDHEN, SYDVKM. CD8 cells classed as naive were CD45RO-negative and positively selected for CCR7, excluding terminally differentiated effector memory CD45RA+ cells. For this clone: The antigen is not known.

The TCR comes from a young man in good health. V usage is TRBV28 and J usage is TRBJ1-5, with D possibly matching TRBD1 (5 bases). The sample was naive CD8+ T cells sorted from blood. The CDR3 sequence: CASLQSDRNQPQHF. The CDR3 DNA reads as TGTGCCAGCCTCCAATCCGACAGAAATCAGCCCCAGCATTTT.